The entry that follows covers one T cell receptor beta chain sequence. This record belongs to a study of OX40 agonist ivuxolimab in advanced cancers. V shed 3 bases and J 2 bases; nucleotides not matched to a gene: 10. The CDR3 is 17 residues long. Germline loops: CDR1 ENHRY, CDR2 SYGVKD. Using immunoSEQ multiplex PCR, the repertoire was profiled, and TCRdb retains in-frame clones only, with some absent. The repertoire holds 70,000 to 95,000 clones, with less than 90% as singletons. The J gene is TRBJ1-1, the V gene TRBV10-3, with 9 positions matching TRBD1. The clonotype was recovered from an adult with an advanced solid tumor such as melanoma, head and neck, liver or kidney cancer. The sample consisted of CD4+ or CD8+ T cells sorted from blood, taken in a trial of the OX40 agonist ivuxolimab. The CDR3 reads CAISDLTGGKVNTEAFF. The CDR3 DNA reads as TGTGCCATCAGTGATTTGACAGGGGGGAAGGTCAACACTGAAGCTTTCTTT.